Detailed here is one T cell receptor beta chain. PCR was performed using 60 Vbeta and 13 Jbeta primers. Sequencing was performed with immunoSEQ multiplex PCR; in TCRdb, only in-frame clones are kept and a portion is missing. Altogether 97,000 or so clones are present, less than 85% being singletons, with the ten largest covering 2.5% to 3%. This CDR3 region has 15 residues. The V and J ends lost 4 bases and 10 bases respectively, with 17 bases between them. Germline-derived CDR1 and CDR2 are SGHTA and FQGNSA. This sample stems from a study of cytomegalovirus exposure and HLA in healthy donors. The chain is built from TRBV7-2 and TRBJ1-6, with D possibly being TRBD1 (6 bases). Input material: PBMCs. The sequence came from a man aged 35 to 55 in good health and CMV-seronegative. CDR3 nucleotide sequence: TGTGCCAGCAGCTCCTTTGCGGCAGGGGCCTCACCCCTCCACTTT. Amino acids: CASSSFAAGASPLHF.